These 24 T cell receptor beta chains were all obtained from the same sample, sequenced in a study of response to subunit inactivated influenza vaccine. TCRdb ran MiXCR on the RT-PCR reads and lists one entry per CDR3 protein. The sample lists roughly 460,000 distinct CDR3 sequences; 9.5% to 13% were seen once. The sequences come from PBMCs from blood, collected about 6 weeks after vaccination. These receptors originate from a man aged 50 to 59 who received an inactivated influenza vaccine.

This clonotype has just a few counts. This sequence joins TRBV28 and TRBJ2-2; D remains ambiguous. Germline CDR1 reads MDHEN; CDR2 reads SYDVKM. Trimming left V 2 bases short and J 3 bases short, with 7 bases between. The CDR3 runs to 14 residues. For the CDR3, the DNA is TGTGCCAGCAGTTTACAACAATACACCGGGGAGCTGTTTTTT. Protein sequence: CASSLQQYTGELFF.

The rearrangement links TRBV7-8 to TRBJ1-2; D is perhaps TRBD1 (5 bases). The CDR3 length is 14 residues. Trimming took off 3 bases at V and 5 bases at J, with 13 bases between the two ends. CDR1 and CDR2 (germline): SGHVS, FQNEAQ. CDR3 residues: CASSFGGVRYGYTF. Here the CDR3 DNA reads TGTGCCAGCAGCTTTGGGGGGGTCCGTTATGGCTACACCTTC.

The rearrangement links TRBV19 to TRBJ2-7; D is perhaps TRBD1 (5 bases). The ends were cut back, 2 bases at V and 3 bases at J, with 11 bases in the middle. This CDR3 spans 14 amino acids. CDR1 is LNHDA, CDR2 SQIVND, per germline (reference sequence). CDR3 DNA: TGTGCCAGTAGTATATCGGCTAGGGGCTACGAGCAGTACTTC. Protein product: CASSISARGYEQYF.

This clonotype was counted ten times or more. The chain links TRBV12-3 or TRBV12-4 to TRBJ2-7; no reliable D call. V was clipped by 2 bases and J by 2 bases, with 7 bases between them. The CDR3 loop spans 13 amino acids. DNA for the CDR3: TGTGCCAGCAGTTTAAAGGCAACCTACGAGCAGTACTTC. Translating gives CASSLKATYEQYF.

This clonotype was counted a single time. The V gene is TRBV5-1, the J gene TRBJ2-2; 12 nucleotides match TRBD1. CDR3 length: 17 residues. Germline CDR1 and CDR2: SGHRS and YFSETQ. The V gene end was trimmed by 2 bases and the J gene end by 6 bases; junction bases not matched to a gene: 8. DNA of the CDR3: TGCGCCAGCAGCTTAGCCCCGGGACAGGGGGCCGCCGGGGAGCTGTTTTTT. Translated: CASSLAPGQGAAGELFF. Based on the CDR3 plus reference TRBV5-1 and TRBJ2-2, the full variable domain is KAGVTQTPRYLIKTRGQQVTLSCSPISGHRSVSWYQQTPGQGLQFLFEYFSETQRNKGNFPGRFSGRQFSNSRSEMNVSTLELGDSALYLCASSLAPGQGAAGELFFGEGSRLTVL.

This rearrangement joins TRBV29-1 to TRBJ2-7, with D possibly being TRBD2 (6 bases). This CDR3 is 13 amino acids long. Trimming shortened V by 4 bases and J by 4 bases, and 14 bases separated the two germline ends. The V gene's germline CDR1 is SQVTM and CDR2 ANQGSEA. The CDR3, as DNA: TGCAGCGTTGGTCTTGGAGGAGGGTACGAGCAGTACTTC. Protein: CSVGLGGGYEQYF.

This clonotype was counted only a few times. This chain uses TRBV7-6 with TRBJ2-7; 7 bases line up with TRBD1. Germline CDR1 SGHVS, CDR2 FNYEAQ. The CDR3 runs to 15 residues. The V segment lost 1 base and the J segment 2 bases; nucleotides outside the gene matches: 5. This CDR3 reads CASSLGQGNTYEQYF. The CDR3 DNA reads TGTGCCAGCAGCTTAGGACAGGGTAATACCTACGAGCAGTACTTC.

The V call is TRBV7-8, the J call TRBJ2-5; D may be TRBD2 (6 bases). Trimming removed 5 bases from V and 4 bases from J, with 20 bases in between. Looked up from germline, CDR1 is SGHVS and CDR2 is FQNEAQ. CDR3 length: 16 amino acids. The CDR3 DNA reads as TGTGCCAGCAGCCCGAGGAGGGCGGGTTTTGGAGAGACCCAGTACTTC. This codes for CASSPRRAGFGETQYF.

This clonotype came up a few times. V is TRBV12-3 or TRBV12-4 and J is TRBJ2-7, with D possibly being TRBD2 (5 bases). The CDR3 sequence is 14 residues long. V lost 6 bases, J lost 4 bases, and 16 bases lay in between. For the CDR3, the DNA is TGTGCCAGCAGCCCCCCCGAGGGCCTGTACGAGCAGTACTTC. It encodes CASSPPEGLYEQYF.

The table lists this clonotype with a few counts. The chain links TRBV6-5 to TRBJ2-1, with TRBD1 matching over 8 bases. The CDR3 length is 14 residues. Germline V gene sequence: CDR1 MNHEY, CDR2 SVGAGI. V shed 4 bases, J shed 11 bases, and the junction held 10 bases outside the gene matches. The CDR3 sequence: CASSLGQGLRQQFF. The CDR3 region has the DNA TGTGCCAGCAGTTTAGGACAGGGTTTGAGGCAGCAGTTCTTC.

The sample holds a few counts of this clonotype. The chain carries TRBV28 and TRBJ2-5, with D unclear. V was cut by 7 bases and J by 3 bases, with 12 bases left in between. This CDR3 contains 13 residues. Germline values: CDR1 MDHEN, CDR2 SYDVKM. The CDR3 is CASIGLGEETQYF. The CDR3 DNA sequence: TGTGCCAGCATAGGGCTAGGTGAAGAGACCCAGTACTTC. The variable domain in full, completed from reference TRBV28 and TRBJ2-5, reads DVKVTQSSRYLVKRTGEKVFLECVQDMDHENMFWYRQDPGLGLRLIYFSYDVKMKEKGDIPEGYSVSREKKERFSLILESASTNQTSMYLCASIGLGEETQYFGPGTRLLVL.

The CDR3 bases are TGCGCCAGCAGCTGGACCGGGACAGGGAACCAAGAGACCCAGTACTTC. As protein: CASSWTGTGNQETQYF. The chain is built from TRBV5-1 and TRBJ2-5; 9 bases map to TRBD1. This CDR3 is 16 amino acids long. J was trimmed by 0 bases and V by 3 bases; bases with no gene match: 6. The germline V gene has CDR1 SGHRS and CDR2 YFSETQ.

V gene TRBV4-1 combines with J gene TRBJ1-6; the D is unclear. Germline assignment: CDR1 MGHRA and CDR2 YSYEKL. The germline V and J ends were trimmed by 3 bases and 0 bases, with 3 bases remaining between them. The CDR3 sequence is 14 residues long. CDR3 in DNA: TGCGCCAGCAGCCACAGCTCCTATAATTCACCCCTCCACTTT. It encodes CASSHSSYNSPLHF.

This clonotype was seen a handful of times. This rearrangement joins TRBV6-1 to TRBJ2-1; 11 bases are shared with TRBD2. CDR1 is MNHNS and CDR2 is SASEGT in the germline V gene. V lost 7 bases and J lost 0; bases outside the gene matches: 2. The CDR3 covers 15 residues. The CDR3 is CASTSGGHSYNEQFF. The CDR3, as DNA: TGTGCCAGCACTAGCGGGGGGCACTCCTACAATGAGCAGTTCTTC.

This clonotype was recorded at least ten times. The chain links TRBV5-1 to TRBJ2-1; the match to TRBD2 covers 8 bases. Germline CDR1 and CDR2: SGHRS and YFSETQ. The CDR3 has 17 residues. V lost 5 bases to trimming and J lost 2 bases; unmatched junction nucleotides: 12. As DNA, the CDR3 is TGCGCCAGCAGTTTCATCTCGGGGGGGCCAACCTACAATGAGCAGTTCTTC. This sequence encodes CASSFISGGPTYNEQFF. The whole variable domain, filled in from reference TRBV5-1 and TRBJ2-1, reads KAGVTQTPRYLIKTRGQQVTLSCSPISGHRSVSWYQQTPGQGLQFLFEYFSETQRNKGNFPGRFSGRQFSNSRSEMNVSTLELGDSALYLCASSFISGGPTYNEQFFGPGTRLTVL.

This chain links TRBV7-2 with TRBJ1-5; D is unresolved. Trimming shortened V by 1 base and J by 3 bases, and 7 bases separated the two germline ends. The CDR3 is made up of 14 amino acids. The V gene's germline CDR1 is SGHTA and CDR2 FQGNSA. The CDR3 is CASSLDPYNQPQHF. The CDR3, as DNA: TGTGCCAGCAGCTTAGATCCCTACAATCAGCCCCAGCATTTT.

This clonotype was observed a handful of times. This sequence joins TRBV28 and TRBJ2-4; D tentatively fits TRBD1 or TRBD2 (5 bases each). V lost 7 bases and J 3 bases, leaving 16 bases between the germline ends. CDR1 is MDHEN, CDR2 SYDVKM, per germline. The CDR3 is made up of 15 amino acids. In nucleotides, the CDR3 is TGTGCCAGCAAGAGGGGCGCCCTATTCAAAAACATTCAGTACTTC. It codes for CASKRGALFKNIQYF.

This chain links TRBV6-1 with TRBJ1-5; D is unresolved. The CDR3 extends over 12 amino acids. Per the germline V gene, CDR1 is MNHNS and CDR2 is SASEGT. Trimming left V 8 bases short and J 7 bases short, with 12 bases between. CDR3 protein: CASDYGGQPQHF. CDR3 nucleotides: TGTGCCAGCGACTACGGTGGCCAGCCCCAGCATTTT.

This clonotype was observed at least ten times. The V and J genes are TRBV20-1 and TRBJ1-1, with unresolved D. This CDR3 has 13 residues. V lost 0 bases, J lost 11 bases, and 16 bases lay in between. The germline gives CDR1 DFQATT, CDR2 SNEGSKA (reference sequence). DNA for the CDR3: TGCAGTGCTAGAGATCGATCCGGAACGTGGGCTTTCTTT. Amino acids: CSARDRSGTWAFF.

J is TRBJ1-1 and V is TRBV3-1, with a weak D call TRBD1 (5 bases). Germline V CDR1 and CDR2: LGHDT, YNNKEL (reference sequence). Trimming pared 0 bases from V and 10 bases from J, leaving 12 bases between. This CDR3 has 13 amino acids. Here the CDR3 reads CASSQDFRQGAFF. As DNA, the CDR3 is TGTGCCAGCAGCCAAGATTTTCGGCAGGGAGCTTTCTTT.

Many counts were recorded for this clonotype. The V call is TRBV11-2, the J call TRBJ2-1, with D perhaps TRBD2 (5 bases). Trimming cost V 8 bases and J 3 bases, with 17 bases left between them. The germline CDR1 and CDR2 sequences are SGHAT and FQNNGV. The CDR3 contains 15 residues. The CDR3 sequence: CASSGSATFYNEQFF. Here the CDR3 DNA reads TGTGCCAGCTCGGGGTCGGCTACCTTCTACAATGAGCAGTTCTTC.

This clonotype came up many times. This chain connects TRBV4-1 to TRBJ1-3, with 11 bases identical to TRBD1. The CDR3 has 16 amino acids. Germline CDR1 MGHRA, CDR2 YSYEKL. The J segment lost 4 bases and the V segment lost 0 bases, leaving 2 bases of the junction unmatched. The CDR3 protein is CASSQDRTGGGNTIYF. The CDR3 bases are TGCGCCAGCAGCCAAGATAGGACAGGGGGCGGAAACACCATATATTTT.

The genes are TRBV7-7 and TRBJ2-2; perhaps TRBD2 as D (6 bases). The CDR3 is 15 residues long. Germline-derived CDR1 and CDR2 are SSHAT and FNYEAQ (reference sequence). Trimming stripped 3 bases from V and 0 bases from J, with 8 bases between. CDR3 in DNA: TGTGCCAGCAGCTTCGGGACTTCGAACACCGGGGAGCTGTTTTTT. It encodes CASSFGTSNTGELFF.

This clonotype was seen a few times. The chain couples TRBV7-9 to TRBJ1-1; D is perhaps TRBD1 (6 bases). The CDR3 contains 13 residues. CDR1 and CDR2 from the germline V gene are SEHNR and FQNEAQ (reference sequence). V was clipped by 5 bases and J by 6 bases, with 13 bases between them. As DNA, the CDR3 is TGTGCCAGCAGCCCGGCCAGACAGGCTGAAGCTTTCTTT. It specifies CASSPARQAEAFF.